The 8 T cell receptor beta chains presented below share a single source sample, sequenced in a study of cytomegalovirus exposure and HLA in healthy donors. Generated by immunoSEQ multiplex PCR, the TCRdb table keeps only in-frame clones and is missing some. The sample holds 150,000 or so clones, about 88% seen once. Sequenced material: PBMCs. These receptors came from a woman aged 18-29 years in good health and CMV-seropositive.

V gene TRBV19 combines with J gene TRBJ2-2; D is perhaps TRBD1 (5 bases). This CDR3 has 13 amino acids. The germline gives CDR1 LNHDA, CDR2 SQIVND (reference sequence). Trimming cost V 6 bases and J 5 bases, with 10 bases left between them. This CDR3 reads CASSRTNTGELFF. The CDR3 bases are TGTGCCAGTAGCCGGACAAATACCGGGGAGCTGTTTTTT.

This sequence joins TRBV19 and TRBJ1-6; no definite D call. V was cut by 7 bases and J by 0 bases, with 10 bases left in between. Germline V gene sequence: CDR1 LNHDA, CDR2 SQIVND (reference sequence). CDR3 length: 15 residues. The CDR3 reads CASKSASSYNSPLHF. The CDR3 DNA reads TGTGCCAGTAAATCAGCTAGCTCCTATAATTCACCCCTCCACTTT.

This rearrangement joins TRBV30 to TRBJ2-2; D unclear. The germline V gene encodes CDR1 GTSNPN and CDR2 SVGIG (reference sequence). The CDR3 covers 13 residues. V was clipped by 3 bases and J by 8 bases, with 13 bases between them. The CDR3 DNA follows: TGTGCCTGGAGAGAAGGTATCAGGGGGGAGCTGTTTTTT. It codes for CAWREGIRGELFF.

The chain joins TRBV12-1 to TRBJ1-2; TRBD1 is the table's D call, not checked against the DNA. TRBV12-1 is given as a pseudogene. The length of the CDR3 is 17 residues. The CDR3 DNA sequence: TGTGCCAGCAGCTTTGTAGGCCCGGGACAGCCGCACTATGGCTACACCTTC. Translation: CASSFVGPGQPHYGYTF.

The chain joins TRBV7-9 to TRBJ2-5, with D tentatively TRBD1 (6 bases). Germline V gives CDR1 SEHNR, CDR2 FQNEAQ (reference sequence). The CDR3 is 16 residues long. The germline V and J ends were trimmed by 2 bases and 2 bases, with 15 bases remaining between them. The CDR3 DNA is TGTGCCAGCAGCTTACGGGCAGGGGATGGGCAAGAGACCCAGTACTTC. This codes for CASSLRAGDGQETQYF.

The chain combines TRBV7-2 with TRBJ1-1; TRBD1 might be the D (5 bases). The V and J ends lost 5 bases and 5 bases respectively, with 21 bases between them. The germline V gene encodes CDR1 SGHTA and CDR2 FQGNSA. The CDR3 is 16 amino acids. CDR3 in amino acids: CASSAMRTGLGTEAFF. The CDR3 nucleotides read TGTGCCAGCAGCGCAATGAGAACGGGACTGGGGACTGAAGCTTTCTTT.

The chain couples TRBV5-1 to TRBJ1-4, with a tentative D call TRBD1 (5 bases). V was trimmed by 1 base and J by 8 bases, leaving 15 bases between them. This CDR3 spans 15 amino acids. Germline CDR1 is SGHRS and CDR2 is YFSETQ. The CDR3 region is CASSLTSSTGEKLFF. The CDR3 bases are TGCGCCAGCAGCTTGACTTCGTCCACAGGCGAAAAACTGTTTTTT.

This sequence joins TRBV4-3 and TRBJ2-3; 7 bases map to TRBD2. Germline V gives CDR1 LGHNA, CDR2 YSLEER. The CDR3 extends over 16 amino acids. V was clipped by 5 bases and J by 0 bases; unmatched bases: 8. This CDR3 is CASSARLAESTDTQYF. The CDR3, as DNA: TGCGCCAGCAGCGCCCGACTAGCAGAGAGCACAGATACGCAGTATTTT.